This is a list of T cell receptor beta chains from one sample in a study of blood T cell repertoires in COVID-19. The data were produced by immunoSEQ multiplex PCR, yet TCRdb's version contains in-frame clones alone and is incomplete. There are some 340,000 clones in the sample; 80% to 85% occur only once, and about 4.9% lies in the top ten. Sequencing was done on a sample of PBMCs or T cells enriched from blood (not recorded which). The receptors derive from a woman between 50 and 59 years old who had recovered from COVID-19. The CDR3 runs from the conserved cysteine through the conserved F or W. Each record gives: V gene, J gene, clone size, D gene, CDR3 protein, CDR3 DNA. D genes are given only for firm matches. Expanded clones get a size class; other rows say once, few or many, or leave the size out.

TRBV6-1,TRBJ1-2,.,.,CASSQAVSADYGYTF,TGTGCCAGCAGTCAAGCAGTTAGTGCTGACTATGGCTACACCTTC
TRBV7-3,TRBJ1-2,.,.,CASSLSGDFRGYTF,TGTGCCAGCAGCTTAAGTGGGGACTTCCGGGGCTACACCTTC
TRBV6-4,TRBJ1-2,.,TRBD1,CASSDQQGSGYTF,TGTGCCAGCAGTGATCAACAGGGGTCTGGCTACACCTTC
TRBV9,TRBJ1-6,.,.,CASSKGNNNSPLHF,TGTGCCAGCAGCAAGGGGAATAACAATTCACCCCTCCACTTT
TRBV29-1,TRBJ2-7,.,TRBD1,CSVANSGTGRGEQYF,TGCAGCGTTGCTAATTCCGGGACAGGAAGGGGCGAGCAGTACTTC
TRBV5-1,TRBJ1-2,.,TRBD1,CASSYSGTGNGYTF,TGCGCCAGCAGCTACTCCGGGACAGGGAACGGCTACACCTTC
TRBV14,TRBJ2-7,.,TRBD2,CASSRLAGGPPYEQYF,TGTGCCAGCAGTCGGCTAGCGGGAGGGCCTCCCTACGAGCAGTACTTC
TRBV4-2,TRBJ2-1,.,TRBD2,CASSPGLAGVLDGEYNEQFF,TGTGCCAGCTCCCCGGGACTAGCGGGAGTTCTAGACGGGGAATACAATGAGCAGTTCTTC
TRBV19,TRBJ2-3,.,TRBD1,CASSSRTGDTDTQYF,TGTGCCAGTAGTTCCCGGACAGGGGACACAGATACGCAGTATTTT
TRBV7-8,TRBJ2-2,once,TRBD1,CASSLLGQGNTGELFF,TGTGCCAGCAGCTTATTGGGACAGGGGAACACCGGGGAGCTGTTTTTT
TRBV18,TRBJ2-3,few,.,CASSRGSEGDTQYF,TGTGCCAGCTCACGCGGTTCCGAGGGCGATACGCAGTATTTT
TRBV4-2,TRBJ2-1,few,.,CASSQDGIGEQFF,TGTGCCAGCAGCCAAGACGGTATTGGTGAGCAGTTCTTC
TRBV30,TRBJ2-7,.,TRBD2,CAWSDWTSPEQYF,TGTGCCTGGAGCGACTGGACTAGCCCCGAGCAGTACTTC
TRBV11-2,TRBJ2-7,.,TRBD2,CASSDRGRPPYEQYF,TGTGCCAGCAGCGACCGCGGGAGGCCGCCCTACGAGCAGTACTTC
TRBV6-1,TRBJ1-5,.,TRBD1,CASSEWTGTGGQPQHF,TGTGCCAGCAGTGAGTGGACAGGGACAGGGGGTCAGCCCCAGCATTTT
TRBV24-1,TRBJ2-2,once,TRBD1,CATSDSDRAGAGELFF,TGTGCCACCAGTGATAGCGACAGGGCTGGAGCCGGGGAGCTGTTTTTT
TRBV6-5,TRBJ1-6,.,.,CASSLSGDSPLHF,TGTGCCAGCAGTCTCTCCGGGGATTCACCCCTCCACTTT
TRBV7-2,TRBJ1-5,.,TRBD1,CASSPDRNQPQHF,TGTGCCAGCAGCCCGGACAGGAATCAGCCCCAGCATTTT
TRBV27,TRBJ1-1,.,TRBD1,CASSPGTGGGTEAFF,TGTGCCAGCAGTCCCGGAACAGGGGGCGGCACTGAAGCTTTCTTT
TRBV19,TRBJ1-1,.,.,CASSIRQLSTLEAFF,TGTGCCAGTAGTATTCGACAGCTTTCTACACTGGAAGCTTTCTTT